This TCR beta chain was found in a study of OX40 agonist ivuxolimab in advanced cancers. Profiled with immunoSEQ multiplex PCR; TCRdb holds only in-frame clones, not every one. Of roughly 48,000 clones in the sample, over 80% were seen once. CDR3 length: 15 residues. V lost 4 bases, J lost 7 bases, and 9 bases stayed unmatched. Germline V CDR1 and CDR2: MGHRA, YSYEKL. Patients with autoimmune history or systemic immunosuppression were excluded. Blood got drawn at baseline, again on cycle 4 day 1, and then on cycle 7 day 1. This clone appeared a few times. The starting material was CD4+ or CD8+ T cells sorted from blood, obtained in a trial of the OX40 agonist ivuxolimab. The gene calls are TRBV4-1 and TRBJ1-1, with TRBD1 matching over 10 bases. The TCR comes from an adult with an advanced solid tumor such as melanoma, head and neck, liver or kidney cancer. DNA of the CDR3: TGCGCCAGCAGCCTTAGACAGGGGGCTTATAGTGAAGCTTTCTTT. Protein sequence: CASSLRQGAYSEAFF.